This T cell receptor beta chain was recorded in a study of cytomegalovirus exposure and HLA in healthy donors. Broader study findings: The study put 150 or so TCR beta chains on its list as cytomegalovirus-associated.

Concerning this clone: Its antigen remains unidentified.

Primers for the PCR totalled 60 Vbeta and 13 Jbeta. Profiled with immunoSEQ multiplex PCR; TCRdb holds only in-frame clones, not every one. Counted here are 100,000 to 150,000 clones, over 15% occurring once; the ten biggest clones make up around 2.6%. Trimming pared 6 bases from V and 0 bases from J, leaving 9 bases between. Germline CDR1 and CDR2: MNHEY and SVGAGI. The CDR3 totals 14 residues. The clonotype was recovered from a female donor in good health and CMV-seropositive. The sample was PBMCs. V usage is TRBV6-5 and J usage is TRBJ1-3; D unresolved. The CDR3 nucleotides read TGTGCCAGCAGACAGAGATCCTCTGGAAACACCATATATTTT. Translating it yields CASRQRSSGNTIYF.